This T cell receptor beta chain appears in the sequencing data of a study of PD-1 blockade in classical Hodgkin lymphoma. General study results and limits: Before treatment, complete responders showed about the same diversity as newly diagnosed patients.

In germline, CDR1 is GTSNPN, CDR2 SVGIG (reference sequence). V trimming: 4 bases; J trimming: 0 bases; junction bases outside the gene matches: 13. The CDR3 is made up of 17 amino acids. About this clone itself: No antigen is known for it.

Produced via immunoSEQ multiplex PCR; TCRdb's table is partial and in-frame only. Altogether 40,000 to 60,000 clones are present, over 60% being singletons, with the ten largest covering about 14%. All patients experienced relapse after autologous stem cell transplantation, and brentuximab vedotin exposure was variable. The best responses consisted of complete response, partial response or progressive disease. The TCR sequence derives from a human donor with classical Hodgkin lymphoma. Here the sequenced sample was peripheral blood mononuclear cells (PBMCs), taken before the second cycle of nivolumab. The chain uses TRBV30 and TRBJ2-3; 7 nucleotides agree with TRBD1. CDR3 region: CAWNKGAHLISTDTQYF. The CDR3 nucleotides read TGTGCCTGGAATAAGGGGGCTCACCTTATTAGCACAGATACGCAGTATTTT.